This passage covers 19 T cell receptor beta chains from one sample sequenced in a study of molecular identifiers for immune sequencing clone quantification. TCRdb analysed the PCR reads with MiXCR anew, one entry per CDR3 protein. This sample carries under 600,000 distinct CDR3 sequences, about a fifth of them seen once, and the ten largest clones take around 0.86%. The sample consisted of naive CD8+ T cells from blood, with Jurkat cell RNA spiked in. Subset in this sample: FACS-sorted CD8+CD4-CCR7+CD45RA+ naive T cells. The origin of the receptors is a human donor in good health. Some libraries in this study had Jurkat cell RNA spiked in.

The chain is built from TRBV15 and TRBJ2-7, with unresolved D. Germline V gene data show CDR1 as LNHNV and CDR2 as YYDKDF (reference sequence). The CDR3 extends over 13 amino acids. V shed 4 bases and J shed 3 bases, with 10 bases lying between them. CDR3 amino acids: CATSIHYSYEQYF. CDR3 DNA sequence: TGTGCCACCAGCATCCACTACAGCTACGAGCAGTACTTC.

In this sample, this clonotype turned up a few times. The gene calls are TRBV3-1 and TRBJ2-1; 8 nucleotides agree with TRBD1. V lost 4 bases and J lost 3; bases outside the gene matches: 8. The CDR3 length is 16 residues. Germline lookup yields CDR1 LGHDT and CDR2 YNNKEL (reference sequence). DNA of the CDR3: TGTGCCAGCAGCCCAGGGGGCTCTACGCTCTACAATGAGCAGTTCTTC. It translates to CASSPGGSTLYNEQFF.

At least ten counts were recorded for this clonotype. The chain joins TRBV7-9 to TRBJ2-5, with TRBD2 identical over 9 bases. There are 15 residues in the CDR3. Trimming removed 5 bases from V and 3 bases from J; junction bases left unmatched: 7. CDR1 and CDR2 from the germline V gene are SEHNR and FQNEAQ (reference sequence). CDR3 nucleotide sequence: TGTGCCAGCAGCACGACTAGCGGTTACGAAGAGACCCAGTACTTC. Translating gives CASSTTSGYEETQYF.

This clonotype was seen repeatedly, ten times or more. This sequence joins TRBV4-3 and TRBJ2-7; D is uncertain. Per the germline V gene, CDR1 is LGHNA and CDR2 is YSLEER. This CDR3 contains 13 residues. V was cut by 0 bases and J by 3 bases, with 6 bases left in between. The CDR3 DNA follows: TGCGCCAGCAGCCAAGAATTCCGCTACGAGCAGTACTTC. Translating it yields CASSQEFRYEQYF.

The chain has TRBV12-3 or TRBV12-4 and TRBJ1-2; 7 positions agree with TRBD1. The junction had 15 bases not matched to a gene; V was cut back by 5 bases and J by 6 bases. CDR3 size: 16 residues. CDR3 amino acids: CASSPLYGQALNGYTF. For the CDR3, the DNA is TGTGCCAGCAGTCCTCTTTACGGACAGGCATTAAATGGCTACACCTTC.

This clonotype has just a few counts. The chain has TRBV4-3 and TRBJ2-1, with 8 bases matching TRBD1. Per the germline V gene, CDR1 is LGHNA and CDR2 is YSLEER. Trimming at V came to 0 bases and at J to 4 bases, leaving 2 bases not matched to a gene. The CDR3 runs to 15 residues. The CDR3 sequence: CASSQDRGRYNEQFF. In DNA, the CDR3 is TGCGCCAGCAGCCAAGACAGGGGGCGATACAATGAGCAGTTCTTC.

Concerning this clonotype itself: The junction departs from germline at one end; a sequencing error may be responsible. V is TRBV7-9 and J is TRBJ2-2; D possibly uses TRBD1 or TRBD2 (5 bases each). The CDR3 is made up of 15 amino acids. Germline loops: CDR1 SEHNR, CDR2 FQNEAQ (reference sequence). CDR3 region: CASSSGTTNTGELLF. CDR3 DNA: TGTGCCAGCAGCTCCGGGACGACGAACACCGGGGAGCTGCTTTTT.

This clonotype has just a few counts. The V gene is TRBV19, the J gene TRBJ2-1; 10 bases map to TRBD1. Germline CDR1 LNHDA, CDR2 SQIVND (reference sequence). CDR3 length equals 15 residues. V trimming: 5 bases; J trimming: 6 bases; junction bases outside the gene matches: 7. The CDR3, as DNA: TGTGCCAGTAGTCTGGACAGGGGGTTGGCCAATGAGCAGTTCTTC. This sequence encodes CASSLDRGLANEQFF.

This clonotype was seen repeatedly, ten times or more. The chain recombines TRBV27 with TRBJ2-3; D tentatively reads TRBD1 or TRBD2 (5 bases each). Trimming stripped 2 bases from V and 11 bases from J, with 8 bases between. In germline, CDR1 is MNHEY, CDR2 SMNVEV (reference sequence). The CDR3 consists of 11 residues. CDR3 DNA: TGTGCCAGCAGTTTAGGGACGAAGCAGTATTTT. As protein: CASSLGTKQYF.

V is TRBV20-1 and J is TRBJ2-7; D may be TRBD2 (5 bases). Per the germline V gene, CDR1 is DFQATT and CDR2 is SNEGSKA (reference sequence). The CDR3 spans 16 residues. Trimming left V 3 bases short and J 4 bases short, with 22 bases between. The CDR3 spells CSASDPAASRVYEQYF. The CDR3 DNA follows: TGCAGTGCTAGTGATCCAGCCGCGTCGAGGGTATACGAGCAGTACTTC.

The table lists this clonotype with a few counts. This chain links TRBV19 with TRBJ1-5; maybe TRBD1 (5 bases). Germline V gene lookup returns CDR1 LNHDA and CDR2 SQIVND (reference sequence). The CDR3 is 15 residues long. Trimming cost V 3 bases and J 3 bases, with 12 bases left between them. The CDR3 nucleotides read TGTGCCAGTAGTATCAGGGTCGGACCCAATCAGCCCCAGCATTTT. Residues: CASSIRVGPNQPQHF.

The DNA of the CDR3 is TGCGCCAGCAGCCAAGATCCCCGCGAGCAGTTCTTC. It encodes CASSQDPREQFF. The rearrangement uses TRBV4-1 and TRBJ2-1; D is unresolved. Trimming pared 0 bases from V and 10 bases from J, leaving 7 bases between. This CDR3 comprises 12 residues. The germline V gene has CDR1 MGHRA and CDR2 YSYEKL.

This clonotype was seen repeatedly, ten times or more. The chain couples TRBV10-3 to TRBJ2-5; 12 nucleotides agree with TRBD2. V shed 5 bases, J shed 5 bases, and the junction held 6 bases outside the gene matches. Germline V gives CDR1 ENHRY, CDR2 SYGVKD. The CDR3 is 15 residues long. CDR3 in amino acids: CAISRTSGVLETQYF. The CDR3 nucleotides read TGTGCCATCAGTCGGACTAGCGGGGTTCTTGAGACCCAGTACTTC.

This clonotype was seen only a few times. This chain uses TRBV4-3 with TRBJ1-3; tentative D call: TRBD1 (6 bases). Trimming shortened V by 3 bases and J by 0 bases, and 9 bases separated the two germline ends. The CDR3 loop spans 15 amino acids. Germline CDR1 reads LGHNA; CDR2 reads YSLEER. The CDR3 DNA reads TGCGCCAGCAGCCAGGACAGCTACTCTGGAAACACCATATATTTT. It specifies CASSQDSYSGNTIYF.

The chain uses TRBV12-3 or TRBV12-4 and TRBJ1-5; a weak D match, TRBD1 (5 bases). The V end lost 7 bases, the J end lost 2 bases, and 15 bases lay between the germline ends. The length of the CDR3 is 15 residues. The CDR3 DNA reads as TGTGCCAGCACCTCTGGGGGTGGCGGCAATCAGCCCCAGCATTTT. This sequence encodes CASTSGGGGNQPQHF.

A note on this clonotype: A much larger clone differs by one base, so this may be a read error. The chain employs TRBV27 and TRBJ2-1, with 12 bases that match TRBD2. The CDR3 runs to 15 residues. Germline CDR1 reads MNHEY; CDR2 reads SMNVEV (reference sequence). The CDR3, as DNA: TGTGCCAGCAGTTTGGTCGGACTAGCGGGAAGTGAGCAGCTCTTC. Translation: CASSLVGLAGSEQLF.

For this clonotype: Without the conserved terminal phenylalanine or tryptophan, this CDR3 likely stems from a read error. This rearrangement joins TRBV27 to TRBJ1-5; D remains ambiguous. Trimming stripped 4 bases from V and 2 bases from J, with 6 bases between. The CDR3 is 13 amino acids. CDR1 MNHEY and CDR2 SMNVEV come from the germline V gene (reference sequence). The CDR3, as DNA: TGTGCCAGCAGTTGGAGGGGCAATCAGCCCCAGCATCTT. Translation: CASSWRGNQPQHL.

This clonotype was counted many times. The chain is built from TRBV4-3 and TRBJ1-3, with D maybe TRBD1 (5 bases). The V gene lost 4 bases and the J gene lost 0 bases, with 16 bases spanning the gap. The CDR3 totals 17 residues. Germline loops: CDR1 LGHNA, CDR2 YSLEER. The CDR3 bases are TGCGCCAGCAGCCCGCGGTCGGTGGGGCTCTCTGGAAACACCATATATTTT. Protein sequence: CASSPRSVGLSGNTIYF.

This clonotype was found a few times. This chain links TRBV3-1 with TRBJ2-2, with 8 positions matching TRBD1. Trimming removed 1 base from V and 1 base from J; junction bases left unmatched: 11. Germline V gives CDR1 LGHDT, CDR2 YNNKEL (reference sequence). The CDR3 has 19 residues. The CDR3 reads CASSQGEDRTGWNTGELFF. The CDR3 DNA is TGTGCCAGCAGCCAAGGAGAAGATAGGACAGGGTGGAACACCGGGGAGCTGTTTTTT. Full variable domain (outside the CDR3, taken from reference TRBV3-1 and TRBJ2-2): DTAVSQTPKYLVTQMGNDKSIKCEQNLGHDTMYWYKQDSKKFLKIMFSYNNKELIINETVPNRFSPKSPDKAHLNLHINSLELGDSAVYFCASSQGEDRTGWNTGELFFGEGSRLTVL.